This T cell receptor (beta chain) was documented in a study of shared clonotypes between healthy human individuals. Study conclusions and caveats: Richness estimates generally favored naive over memory subsets. How much donors shared clonotypes was expected to be affected by sequencing depth. Shared clonotypes: 4.5% to 6.5% naive CD4, around 4% naive CD8, less than 2.5% memory CD4, 0.4% memory CD8. Collection of samples was limited to blood; tissue repertoires likely differ.

Profiling relied on immunoSEQ multiplex PCR, and the TCRdb table lists in-frame clones only, not all of them. The sample holds 950,000 to 1,300,000 clones; about 77% are singletons and the top ten take roughly 1.5%. This CDR3 region has 15 residues. Germline V gene data show CDR1 as KGHSH and CDR2 as LQKENI. V lost 2 bases, J lost 1 base, and 11 bases lay in between. Turning to this clone: Its specificity is unknown.

This rearrangement joins TRBV18 to TRBJ1-1, with D possibly matching TRBD1 (6 bases). The origin of this receptor is a man between 18 and 29 years old in good health. Sample: memory CD4+ T cells sorted from blood. Sample subset: CD45RA-negative fraction. The CDR3 spells CASSPITGRNTEAFF. For the CDR3, the DNA is TGTGCCAGCTCACCAATTACAGGGAGGAACACTGAAGCTTTCTTT.